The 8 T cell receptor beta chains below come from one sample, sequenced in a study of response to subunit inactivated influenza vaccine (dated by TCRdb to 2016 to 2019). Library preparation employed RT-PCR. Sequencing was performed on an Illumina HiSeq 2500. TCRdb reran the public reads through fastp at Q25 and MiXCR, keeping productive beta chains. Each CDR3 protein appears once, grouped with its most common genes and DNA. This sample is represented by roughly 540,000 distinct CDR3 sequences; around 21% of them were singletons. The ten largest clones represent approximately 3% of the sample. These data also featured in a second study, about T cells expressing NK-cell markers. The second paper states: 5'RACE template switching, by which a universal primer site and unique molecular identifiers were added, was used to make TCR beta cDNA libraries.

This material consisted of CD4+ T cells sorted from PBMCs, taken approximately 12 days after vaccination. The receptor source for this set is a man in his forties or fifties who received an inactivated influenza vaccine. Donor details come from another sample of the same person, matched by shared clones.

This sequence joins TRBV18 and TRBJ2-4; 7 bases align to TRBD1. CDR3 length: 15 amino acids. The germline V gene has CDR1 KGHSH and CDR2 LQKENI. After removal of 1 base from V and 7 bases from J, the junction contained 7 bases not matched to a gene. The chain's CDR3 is CASSPRETGSNIQYF. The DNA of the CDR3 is TGTGCCAGCTCACCACGGGAGACAGGGTCGAACATTCAGTACTTC.

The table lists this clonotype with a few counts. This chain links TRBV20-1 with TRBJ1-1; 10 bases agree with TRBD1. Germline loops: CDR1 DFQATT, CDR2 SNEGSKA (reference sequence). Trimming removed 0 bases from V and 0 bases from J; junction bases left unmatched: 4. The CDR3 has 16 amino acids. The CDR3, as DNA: TGCAGTGCTAGAGATCCGGACAGGGGGTTGAACACTGAAGCTTTCTTT. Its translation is CSARDPDRGLNTEAFF.

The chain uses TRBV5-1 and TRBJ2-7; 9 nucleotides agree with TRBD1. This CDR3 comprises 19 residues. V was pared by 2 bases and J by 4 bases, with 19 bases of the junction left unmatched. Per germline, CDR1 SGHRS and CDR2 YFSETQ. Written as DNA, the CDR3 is TGCGCCAGCAGCTTACCCGGGACAGGGCCTATTTGGGGGAGATACGAGCAGTACTTC. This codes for CASSLPGTGPIWGRYEQYF.

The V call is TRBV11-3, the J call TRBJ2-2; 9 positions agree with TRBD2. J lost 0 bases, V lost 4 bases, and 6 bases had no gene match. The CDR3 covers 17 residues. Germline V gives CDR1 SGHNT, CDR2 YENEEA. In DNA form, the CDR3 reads TGTGCCAGCAGCTGGCAAGCGGGAGGCTCGAACACCGGGGAGCTGTTTTTT. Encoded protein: CASSWQAGGSNTGELFF.

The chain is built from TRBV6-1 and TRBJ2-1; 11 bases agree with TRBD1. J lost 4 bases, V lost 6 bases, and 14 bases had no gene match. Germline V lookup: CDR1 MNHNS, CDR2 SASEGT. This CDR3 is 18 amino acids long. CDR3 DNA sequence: TGTGCCAGCAGCTCAATCGCCGGCGGGACAGGGGGGTACAATGAGCAGTTCTTC. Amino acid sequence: CASSSIAGGTGGYNEQFF.

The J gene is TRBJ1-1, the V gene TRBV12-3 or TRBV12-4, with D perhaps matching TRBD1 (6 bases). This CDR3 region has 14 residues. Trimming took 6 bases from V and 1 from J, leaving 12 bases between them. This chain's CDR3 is CASREYRENTEAFF. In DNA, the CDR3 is TGTGCCAGCAGAGAATACAGGGAGAACACTGAAGCTTTCTTT.

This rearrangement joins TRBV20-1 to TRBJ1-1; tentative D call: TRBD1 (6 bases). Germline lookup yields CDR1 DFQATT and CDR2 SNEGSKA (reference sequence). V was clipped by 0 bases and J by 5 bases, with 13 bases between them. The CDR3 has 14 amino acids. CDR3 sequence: CSARDGGARTEAFF. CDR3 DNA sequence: TGCAGTGCTAGAGATGGGGGCGCTAGGACTGAAGCTTTCTTT.

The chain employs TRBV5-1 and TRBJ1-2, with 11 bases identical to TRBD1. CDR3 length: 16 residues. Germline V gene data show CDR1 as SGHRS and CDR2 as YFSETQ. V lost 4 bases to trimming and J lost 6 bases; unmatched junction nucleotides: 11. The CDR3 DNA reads TGCGCCAGCAGCCGTCTGTCCGGGACAGGGGGTGATGGCTACACCTTC. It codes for CASSRLSGTGGDGYTF. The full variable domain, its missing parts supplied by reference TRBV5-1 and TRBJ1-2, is KAGVTQTPRYLIKTRGQQVTLSCSPISGHRSVSWYQQTPGQGLQFLFEYFSETQRNKGNFPGRFSGRQFSNSRSEMNVSTLELGDSALYLCASSRLSGTGGDGYTFGSGTRLTVV.